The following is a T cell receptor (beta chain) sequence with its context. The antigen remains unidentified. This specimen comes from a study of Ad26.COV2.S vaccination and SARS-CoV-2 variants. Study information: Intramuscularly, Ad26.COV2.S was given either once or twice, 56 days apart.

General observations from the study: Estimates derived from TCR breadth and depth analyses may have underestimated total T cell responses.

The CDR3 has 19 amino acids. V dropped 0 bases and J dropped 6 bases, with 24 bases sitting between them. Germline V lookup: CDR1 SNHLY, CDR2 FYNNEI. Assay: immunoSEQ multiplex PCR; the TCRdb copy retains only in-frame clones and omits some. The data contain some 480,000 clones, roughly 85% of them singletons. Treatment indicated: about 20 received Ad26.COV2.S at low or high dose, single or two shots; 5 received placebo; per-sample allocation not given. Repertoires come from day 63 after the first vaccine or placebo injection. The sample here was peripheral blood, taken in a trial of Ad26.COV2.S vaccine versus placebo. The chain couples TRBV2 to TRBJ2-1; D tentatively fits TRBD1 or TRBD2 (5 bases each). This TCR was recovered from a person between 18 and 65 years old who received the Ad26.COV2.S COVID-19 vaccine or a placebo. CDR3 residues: CASSEAPGVRQWGFNEQFF. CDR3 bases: TGTGCCAGCAGTGAAGCCCCCGGGGTGAGACAGTGGGGGTTCAATGAGCAGTTCTTC. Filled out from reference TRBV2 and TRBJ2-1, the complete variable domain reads EPEVTQTPSHQVTQMGQEVILRCVPISNHLYFYWYRQILGQKVEFLVSFYNNEISEKSEIFDDQFSVERPDGSNFTLKIRSTKLEDSAMYFCASSEAPGVRQWGFNEQFFGPGTRLTVL.